Listed below are T cell receptor beta chains from one sample, sequenced in a study of control samples from healthy donors and cancer patients. Produced via immunoSEQ multiplex PCR; TCRdb's table is partial and in-frame only. The data hold about 140,000 clones, with 94% observed a single time. Sequenced sample: blood. These receptors came from a man between 40 and 49 years old in good health. The CDR3 runs from the conserved cysteine through the conserved F or W. A D gene is named only where the DNA matches it firmly.

D	J	V	CDR3	DNA
-	TRBJ2-1	TRBV9	CASSPDSSYNEQFF	TGTGCCAGCAGCCCCGACAGCTCCTACAATGAGCAGTTCTTC
-	TRBJ2-5	TRBV12-3/TRBV12-4	CASGVGETQYF	TGTGCCAGTGGGGTGGGAGAGACCCAGTACTTC
-	TRBJ1-5	TRBV18	CASSPGTNSNQPQHF	TGTGCCAGCTCGCCCGGGACAAACAGCAATCAGCCCCAGCATTTT
-	TRBJ2-2	TRBV9	CASSVTSTGELFF	TGTGCCAGCAGCGTAACTAGCACCGGGGAGCTGTTTTTT
TRBD1	TRBJ2-7	TRBV7-9	CASSLEAGRGQGAHEQYF	TGTGCCAGCAGCTTAGAGGCGGGGCGGGGACAGGGGGCCCACGAGCAGTACTTC
-	TRBJ1-5	TRBV28	CASSLRFGSNQPQHF	TGTGCCAGCAGTCTGCGGTTCGGGAGCAATCAGCCCCAGCATTTT
TRBD1	TRBJ1-1	TRBV28	CASSRTGSWNTEAFF	TGTGCCAGCAGTCGGACAGGTTCATGGAACACTGAAGCTTTCTTT
TRBD1	TRBJ2-3	TRBV27	CASSTGGHTQYF	TGTGCCAGCAGTACAGGGGGCCATACGCAGTATTTT
TRBD1	TRBJ2-7	TRBV10-3	CAIMGQGYEQYF	TGTGCCATCATGGGACAGGGGTACGAGCAGTACTTC
-	TRBJ2-3	TRBV24-1	CATSKRSTDTQYF	TGTGCCACCAGTAAGCGGTCCACAGATACGCAGTATTTT
-	TRBJ2-5	TRBV10-3	CAISESRGGETQYF	TGTGCCATCAGTGAGTCGAGAGGGGGAGAGACCCAGTACTTC
TRBD1	TRBJ2-7	TRBV11-1	CASSSGQGNYEQYF	TGTGCCAGCAGCTCAGGACAGGGGAACTACGAGCAGTACTTC
TRBD2	TRBJ2-7	TRBV10-3	CAISDSGRFNEQYF	TGTGCCATCAGTGATAGCGGGAGATTCAACGAGCAGTACTTC
-	TRBJ1-1	TRBV6-2/TRBV6-3	CASSPPDNMNTEAFF	TGTGCCAGCAGCCCTCCTGACAACATGAACACTGAAGCTTTCTTT